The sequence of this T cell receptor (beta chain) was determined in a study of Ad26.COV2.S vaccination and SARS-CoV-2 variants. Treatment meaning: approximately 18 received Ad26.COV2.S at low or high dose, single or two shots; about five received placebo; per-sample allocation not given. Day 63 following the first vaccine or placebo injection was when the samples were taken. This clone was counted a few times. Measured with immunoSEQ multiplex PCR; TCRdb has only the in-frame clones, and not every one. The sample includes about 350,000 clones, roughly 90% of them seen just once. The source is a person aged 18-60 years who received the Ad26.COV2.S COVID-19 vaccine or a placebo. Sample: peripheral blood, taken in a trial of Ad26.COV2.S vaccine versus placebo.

CDR3 DNA: TGTGCCAGCAGTCAACAGGGGCTCTCCTACGAGCAGTACTTC. Translated: CASSQQGLSYEQYF. The chain uses TRBV6-5 and TRBJ2-7; the match to TRBD1 covers 7 bases. V lost 5 bases to trimming and J lost 0 bases; unmatched junction nucleotides: 4. The CDR3 runs 14 residues. Looked up from germline, CDR1 is MNHEY and CDR2 is SVGAGI.